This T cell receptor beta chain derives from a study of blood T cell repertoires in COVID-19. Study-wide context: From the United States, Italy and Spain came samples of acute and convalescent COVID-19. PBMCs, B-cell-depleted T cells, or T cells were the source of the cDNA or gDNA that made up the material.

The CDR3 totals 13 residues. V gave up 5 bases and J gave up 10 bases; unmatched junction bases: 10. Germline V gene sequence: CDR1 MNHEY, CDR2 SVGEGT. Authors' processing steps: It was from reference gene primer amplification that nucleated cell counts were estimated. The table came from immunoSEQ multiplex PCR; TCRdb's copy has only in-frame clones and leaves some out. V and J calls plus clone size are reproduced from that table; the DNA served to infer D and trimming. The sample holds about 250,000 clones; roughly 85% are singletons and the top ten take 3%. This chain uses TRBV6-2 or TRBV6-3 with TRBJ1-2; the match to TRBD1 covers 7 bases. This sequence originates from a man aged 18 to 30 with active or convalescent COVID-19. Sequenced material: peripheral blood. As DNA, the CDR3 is TGTGCCAGCAGTCCCCTGGACAGGATGGACTACACCTTC. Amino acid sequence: CASSPLDRMDYTF.